A single sample is the source of the 27 T cell receptor beta chains below, sequenced in a study of shared clonotypes between healthy human individuals. Terminally differentiated effector memory CD45RA+ cells were excluded by CCR7 positive selection of CD45RO-negative cells. Clones were read by immunoSEQ multiplex PCR, and TCRdb kept only the in-frame ones, dropping some. The table includes roughly 590,000 clones, just under 97% detected once. The sequencing input was naive CD8+ T cells sorted from blood. Receptors were obtained from a woman aged 25 to 45 in good health.

The chain combines TRBV13 with TRBJ2-1; D ambiguous. The germline gives CDR1 PRHDT, CDR2 FYEKMQ (reference sequence). V lost 6 bases and J lost 5, with 5 bases in between. The CDR3 runs 11 residues. CDR3 region: CASSNHNEQFF. CDR3 coding DNA: TGTGCCAGCAGTAATCACAATGAGCAGTTCTTC.

The chain uses TRBV27 and TRBJ2-5, with 8 bases fitting TRBD1. This CDR3 has 15 amino acids. Looked up from germline, CDR1 is MNHEY and CDR2 is SMNVEV (reference sequence). Trimming took 5 bases from V and 3 from J; bases not matched to a gene: 8. CDR3 sequence: CASSLGTGGKETQYF. DNA of the CDR3: TGTGCCAGCAGTCTGGGGACAGGAGGGAAAGAGACCCAGTACTTC.

V gene TRBV4-1 combines with J gene TRBJ1-3; 7 nucleotides match TRBD1. J gave up 4 bases and V 3 bases, and 6 bases lay outside the gene matches. Per germline, CDR1 MGHRA and CDR2 YSYEKL. The CDR3 length is 15 residues. The CDR3: CASSQDRSAGNTIYF. In DNA form, the CDR3 reads TGCGCCAGCAGCCAGGACAGGTCCGCGGGAAACACCATATATTTT.

The gene calls are TRBV9 and TRBJ2-1; 9 bases map to TRBD2. Trimming took 3 bases from V and 2 from J; bases not matched to a gene: 6. The CDR3 runs to 16 residues. Germline CDR1 and CDR2: SGDLS and YYNGEE. The CDR3 spells CASSAIAGVTYNEQFF. The CDR3 DNA reads as TGTGCCAGCAGCGCCATAGCGGGAGTGACCTACAATGAGCAGTTCTTC. Looking up the rest from reference TRBV9 and TRBJ2-1 gives the full variable domain: DSGVTQTPKHLITATGQRVTLRCSPRSGDLSVYWYQQSLDQGLQFLIQYYNGEERAKGNILERFSAQQFPDLHSELNLSSLELGDSALYFCASSAIAGVTYNEQFFGPGTRLTVL.

This chain links TRBV5-6 with TRBJ2-1; TRBD1 might be the D (6 bases). Trimming removed 4 bases at V and 12 bases at J, with 26 bases between. The length of the CDR3 is 16 residues. CDR1 SGHDT and CDR2 YYEEEE come from the germline V gene. The CDR3 DNA follows: TGTGCCAGCAGCGCGCGAGGGGGAGTCGGACAAAGTGGGCAGTTCTTC. Its translation is CASSARGGVGQSGQFF.

V usage is TRBV7-3 and J usage is TRBJ2-3, with TRBD2 matching over 16 bases. CDR3 size: 19 residues. Germline CDR1 SGHTA, CDR2 FQGTGA. V shed 2 bases and J 2 bases; nucleotides not matched to a gene: 7. The CDR3 sequence is CASSLYGGLAGGDTDTQYF. The CDR3 coding sequence is TGTGCCAGCAGCTTATACGGGGGACTAGCGGGAGGGGACACAGATACGCAGTATTTT.

This clone has only one observation. The gene calls are TRBV28 and TRBJ1-4; unclear D gene. Deletions cut 11 bases from V and 8 bases from J, with 30 bases between. Per the germline V gene, CDR1 is MDHEN and CDR2 is SYDVKM. This CDR3 comprises 17 residues. CDR3 sequence: CAVLGRYGDEGWEKLFF. The CDR3 DNA sequence: TGTGCCGTCCTAGGGCGGTATGGGGATGAAGGATGGGAAAAACTGTTTTTT.

The CDR3 nucleotides read TGCGCCAGCAGCCGGACAGGGTATGATGGCACTGAAGCTTTCTTT. This translates into CASSRTGYDGTEAFF. The chain has TRBV4-1 and TRBJ1-1; 8 positions agree with TRBD1. The CDR3 runs 15 residues. In germline, CDR1 is MGHRA, CDR2 YSYEKL. Trimming removed 4 bases from V and 4 bases from J; junction bases left unmatched: 8.

V gene TRBV6-5 combines with J gene TRBJ2-5; 7 bases fit TRBD1. The DNA matches TRBJ2-7 better at its end, which makes the J call doubtful. This CDR3 is built from 14 residues. Germline V gene data show CDR1 as MNHEY and CDR2 as SVGAGI. CDR3 amino acids: CASSYYAGGYEQYF. The CDR3 DNA is TGTGCCAGCAGTTACTACGCAGGGGGCTACGAGCAGTACTTC.

The CDR3, as DNA: TGTGCCACCAGCAGAACTTGGGCAGGACGGGCAGATACGCAGTATTTT. Its protein is CATSRTWAGRADTQYF. V gene TRBV15 combines with J gene TRBJ2-3, with D unresolved. The germline V gene has CDR1 LNHNV and CDR2 YYDKDF (reference sequence). The CDR3 spans 16 residues. The V end lost 2 bases, the J end lost 4 bases, and 16 bases lay between the germline ends.

The rearrangement joins TRBV18 to TRBJ1-1; 7 bases are a match to TRBD1. The CDR3 is 17 residues long. Germline V gene data show CDR1 as KGHSH and CDR2 as LQKENI. V was pared by 5 bases and J by 0 bases, with 12 bases of the junction left unmatched. The CDR3 DNA reads as TGTGCCAGCTCATCGGGACAGCCTGACATAATGAACACTGAAGCTTTCTTT. Translation: CASSSGQPDIMNTEAFF. Drawing the rest from reference TRBV18 and TRBJ1-1, the complete variable domain is NAGVMQNPRHLVRRRGQEARLRCSPMKGHSHVYWYRQLPEEGLKFMVYLQKENIIDESGMPKERFSAEFPKEGPSILRIQQVVRGDSAAYFCASSSGQPDIMNTEAFFGQGTRLTVV.

The chain employs TRBV6-6 and TRBJ1-2, with D unresolved. Trimming removed 8 bases at V and 4 bases at J, with 20 bases between. CDR3 length: 15 residues. CDR1 and CDR2 from the germline V gene are MNHNY and SVGAGI (reference sequence). CDR3 protein: CASVIVAEESYGYTF. CDR3 bases: TGTGCCAGCGTGATTGTGGCAGAGGAATCCTATGGCTACACCTTC.

The chain is built from TRBV27 and TRBJ2-3; D call uncertain. The CDR3 loop spans 14 amino acids. CDR1 is MNHEY, CDR2 SMNVEV, per germline (reference sequence). Between the trimmed V and J ends, which lost 8 bases and 0 bases, there was a span of 12 bases. CDR3 loop: CASRRALSTDTQYF. CDR3 nucleotides: TGTGCCAGCCGCCGGGCGTTGAGCACAGATACGCAGTATTTT.

The chain combines TRBV28 with TRBJ1-2; 8 nucleotides agree with TRBD1. V shed 6 bases, J shed 6 bases, and the junction held 9 bases outside the gene matches. The CDR3 length is 14 residues. The germline V gene encodes CDR1 MDHEN and CDR2 SYDVKM. The CDR3 sequence: CASRNLPGQDGYTF. The CDR3 DNA is TGTGCCAGCAGAAACTTGCCGGGACAGGATGGCTACACCTTC.

V is TRBV4-2 and J is TRBJ2-1; D might be TRBD1 (5 bases). The CDR3 totals 14 residues. CDR1 is LGHNA and CDR2 is YNFKEQ in the germline V gene. The germline V and J ends were trimmed by 0 bases and 5 bases, with 8 bases remaining between them. CDR3 region: CASSQEQAHNEQFF. CDR3 DNA: TGTGCCAGCAGCCAAGAACAGGCCCACAATGAGCAGTTCTTC.

This chain joins TRBV13 and TRBJ2-7; tentatively, D is TRBD2 (6 bases). The V and J ends lost 2 bases and 2 bases respectively, with 10 bases between them. Germline lookup yields CDR1 PRHDT and CDR2 FYEKMQ (reference sequence). The length of the CDR3 is 14 residues. In nucleotides, the CDR3 is TGTGCCAGCAGCTTACCTAGCGAAACCTACGAGCAGTACTTC. Residues: CASSLPSETYEQYF. Together with reference TRBV13 and TRBJ2-7, the CDR3 gives the full variable domain: AAGVIQSPRHLIKEKRETATLKCYPIPRHDTVYWYQQGPGQDPQFLISFYEKMQSDKGSIPDRFSAQQFSDYHSELNMSSLELGDSALYFCASSLPSETYEQYFGPGTRLTVT.

This clone was observed a single time. The V and J genes are TRBV18 and TRBJ2-7, with no clear D. Between the trimmed V and J ends, which lost 3 bases and 0 bases, there was a span of 6 bases. The CDR3 sequence is 13 residues long. The V gene's germline CDR1 is KGHSH and CDR2 LQKENI. DNA for the CDR3: TGTGCCAGCTCACCGACGAGCTCCTACGAGCAGTACTTC. Its protein is CASSPTSSYEQYF.

The gene calls are TRBV4-1 and TRBJ2-5; maybe TRBD2 (5 bases). Germline V gene lookup returns CDR1 MGHRA and CDR2 YSYEKL. The CDR3 is 15 amino acids. V lost 1 base, J lost 5 bases, and 14 bases lay in between. The CDR3 reads CASSQGVGVVETQYF. CDR3 sequence (DNA): TGCGCCAGCAGCCAAGGTGTGGGAGTAGTGGAGACCCAGTACTTC.

This chain joins TRBV13 and TRBJ2-1; possibly TRBD1 for D (6 bases). This CDR3 has 15 residues. Trimming took off 5 bases at V and 7 bases at J, with 18 bases between the two ends. Germline V lookup: CDR1 PRHDT, CDR2 FYEKMQ (reference sequence). CDR3 sequence reads: CASSPQGQGKNEQFF. The DNA of the CDR3 is TGTGCCAGCAGCCCCCAGGGGCAGGGAAAAAATGAGCAGTTCTTC. Together with reference TRBV13 and TRBJ2-1, the CDR3 gives the full variable domain: AAGVIQSPRHLIKEKRETATLKCYPIPRHDTVYWYQQGPGQDPQFLISFYEKMQSDKGSIPDRFSAQQFSDYHSELNMSSLELGDSALYFCASSPQGQGKNEQFFGPGTRLTVL.

The CDR3 DNA reads as TGTGCCAGCAGCTTAGCGGGAGGGCCAAACGAGCAGTACTTC. This encodes CASSLAGGPNEQYF. The genes are TRBV7-9 and TRBJ2-7; 7 nucleotides line up with TRBD2. Looked up from germline, CDR1 is SEHNR and CDR2 is FQNEAQ (reference sequence). V lost 0 bases and J lost 5; bases outside the gene matches: 4. The CDR3 consists of 14 residues.

The chain couples TRBV2 to TRBJ2-4, with D tentatively TRBD1 (6 bases). The CDR3 is 13 residues long. V lost 11 bases, J lost 3 bases, and 14 bases lay in between. Looked up from germline, CDR1 is SNHLY and CDR2 is FYNNEI. The CDR3 DNA sequence: TGTGCCGAGGGGGTCAGCAACAAAAACATTCAGTACTTC. Translated: CAEGVSNKNIQYF.

V usage is TRBV7-3 and J usage is TRBJ2-3; 9 bases agree with TRBD2. V lost 5 bases to trimming and J lost 4 bases; unmatched junction nucleotides: 4. The CDR3 is made up of 14 amino acids. Germline values: CDR1 SGHTA, CDR2 FQGTGA. CDR3 DNA sequence: TGTGCCAGCAGCCCCGCGGGAGGGGCAGATACGCAGTATTTT. This encodes CASSPAGGADTQYF.

The gene calls are TRBV19 and TRBJ2-2, with no clear D. The CDR3 loop spans 11 amino acids. Germline CDR1 and CDR2: LNHDA and SQIVND (reference sequence). V lost 5 bases to trimming and J lost 9 bases, with 7 bases between them. The CDR3 is CASSANRELFF. As DNA, the CDR3 is TGTGCCAGTAGTGCCAACCGGGAGCTGTTTTTT.

This chain links TRBV7-9 with TRBJ1-2; unclear D gene. V was cut by 0 bases and J by 6 bases, with 11 bases left in between. CDR3 length: 14 amino acids. Germline CDR1 is SEHNR and CDR2 is FQNEAQ (reference sequence). CDR3 sequence (DNA): TGTGCCAGCAGCTTAGCGAGCGCTAAGGATGGCTACACCTTC. The encoded protein is CASSLASAKDGYTF.

This chain links TRBV9 with TRBJ2-5; unclear D gene. Germline V lookup: CDR1 SGDLS, CDR2 YYNGEE. This CDR3 has 13 residues. Deletions cut 3 bases from V and 1 base from J, with 7 bases between. CDR3 loop: CASSAHFQETQYF. The CDR3 DNA reads as TGTGCCAGCAGCGCTCACTTCCAAGAGACCCAGTACTTC.

The CDR3 coding sequence is TGTGCCAGCAGTTTATTTTTCAGGGGTTATGACAATGAGCAGTTCTTC. It is translated as CASSLFFRGYDNEQFF. The chain recombines TRBV28 with TRBJ2-1; possible D gene TRBD1, 6 bases. Trimming removed 1 base from V and 5 bases from J, with 15 bases in between. Germline-derived CDR1 and CDR2 are MDHEN and SYDVKM. The CDR3 is made up of 16 amino acids.

Concerning this clone: Other nucleotide sequences in the sample specify the same CDR3. The V gene is TRBV19, the J gene TRBJ2-7; D uncertain. Trimming removed 1 base from V and 2 bases from J, with 9 bases in between. This CDR3 is 14 amino acids long. Germline assignment: CDR1 LNHDA and CDR2 SQIVND (reference sequence). The CDR3 sequence is CASSIVPGAYEQYF. CDR3 coding DNA: TGTGCCAGTAGTATAGTTCCCGGAGCCTACGAGCAGTACTTC.